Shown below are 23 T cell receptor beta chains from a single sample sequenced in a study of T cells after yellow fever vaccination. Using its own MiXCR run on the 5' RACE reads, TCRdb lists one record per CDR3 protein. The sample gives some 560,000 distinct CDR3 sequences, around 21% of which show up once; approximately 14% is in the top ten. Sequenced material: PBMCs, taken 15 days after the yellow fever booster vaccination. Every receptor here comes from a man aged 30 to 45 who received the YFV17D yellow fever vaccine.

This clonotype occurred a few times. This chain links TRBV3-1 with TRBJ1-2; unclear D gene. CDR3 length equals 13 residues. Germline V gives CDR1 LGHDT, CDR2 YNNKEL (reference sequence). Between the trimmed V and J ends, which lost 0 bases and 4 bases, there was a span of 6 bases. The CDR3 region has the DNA TGTGCCAGCAGCCAAGAAAACCTCTATGGCTACACCTTC. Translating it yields CASSQENLYGYTF.

CDR3 nucleotide sequence: TGTGCCAGTAGTAGAGTGACGAGAGGAGAGACCCAGTACTTC. Its protein product is CASSRVTRGETQYF. The chain is built from TRBV19 and TRBJ2-5; D unresolved. The CDR3 covers 14 residues. Germline V CDR1 and CDR2: LNHDA, SQIVND (reference sequence). Trimming took off 4 bases at V and 4 bases at J, with 13 bases between the two ends.

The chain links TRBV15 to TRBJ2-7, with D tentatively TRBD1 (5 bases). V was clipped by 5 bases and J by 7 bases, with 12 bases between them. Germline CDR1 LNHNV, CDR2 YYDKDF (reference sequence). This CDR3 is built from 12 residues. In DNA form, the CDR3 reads TGTGCCACCAGCTCTACAGGAAGGGAGCAGTACTTC. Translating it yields CATSSTGREQYF.

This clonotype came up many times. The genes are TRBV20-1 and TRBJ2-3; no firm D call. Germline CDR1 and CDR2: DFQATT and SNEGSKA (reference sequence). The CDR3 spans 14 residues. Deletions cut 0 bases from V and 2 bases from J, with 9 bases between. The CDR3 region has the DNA TGCAGTGCTAGAGATCGTAGGGTCACAGATACGCAGTATTTT. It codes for CSARDRRVTDTQYF.

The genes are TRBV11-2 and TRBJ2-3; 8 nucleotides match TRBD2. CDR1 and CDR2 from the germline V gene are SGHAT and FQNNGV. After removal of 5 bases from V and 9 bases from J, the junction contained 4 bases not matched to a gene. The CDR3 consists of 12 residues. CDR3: CASSTAGVTQYF. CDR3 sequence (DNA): TGTGCCAGCAGCACAGCGGGAGTAACGCAGTATTTT. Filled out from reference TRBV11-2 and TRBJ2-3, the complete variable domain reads EAGVAQSPRYKIIEKRQSVAFWCNPISGHATLYWYQQILGQGPKLLIQFQNNGVVDDSQLPKDRFSAERLKGVDSTLKIQPAKLEDSAVYLCASSTAGVTQYFGPGTRLTVL.

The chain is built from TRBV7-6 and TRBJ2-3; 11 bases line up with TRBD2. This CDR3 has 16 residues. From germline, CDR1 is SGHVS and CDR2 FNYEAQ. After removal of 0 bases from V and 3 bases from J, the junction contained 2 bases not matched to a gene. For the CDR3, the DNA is TGTGCCAGCAGCTTAGCGGCTAGCGGGAGGACAGATACGCAGTATTTT. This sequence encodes CASSLAASGRTDTQYF.

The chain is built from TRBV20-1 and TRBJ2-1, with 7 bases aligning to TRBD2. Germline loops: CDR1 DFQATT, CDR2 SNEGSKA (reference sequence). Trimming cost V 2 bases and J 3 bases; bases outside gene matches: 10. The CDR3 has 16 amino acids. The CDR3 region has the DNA TGCAGTGCTAGATTTAGTCTAGCGGCAAACTACAATGAGCAGTTCTTC. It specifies CSARFSLAANYNEQFF.

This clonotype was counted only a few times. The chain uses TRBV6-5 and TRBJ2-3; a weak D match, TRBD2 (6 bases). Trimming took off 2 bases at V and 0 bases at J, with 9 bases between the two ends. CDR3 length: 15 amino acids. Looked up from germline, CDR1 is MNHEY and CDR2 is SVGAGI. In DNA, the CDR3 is TGTGCCAGCAGTTACCTAGCGACTAGCACAGATACGCAGTATTTT. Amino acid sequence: CASSYLATSTDTQYF.

The CDR3 here is CASSLFRKGRGVVNEQFF. The CDR3 DNA is TGTGCCAGCAGTTTATTTAGAAAGGGACGGGGAGTGGTAAATGAGCAGTTCTTC. The V call is TRBV27, the J call TRBJ2-1; D might be TRBD1 or TRBD2, each matching 5 bases. This CDR3 spans 18 amino acids. Between the trimmed V and J ends, which lost 1 base and 7 bases, there was a span of 23 bases. CDR1 is MNHEY and CDR2 is SMNVEV in the germline V gene (reference sequence).

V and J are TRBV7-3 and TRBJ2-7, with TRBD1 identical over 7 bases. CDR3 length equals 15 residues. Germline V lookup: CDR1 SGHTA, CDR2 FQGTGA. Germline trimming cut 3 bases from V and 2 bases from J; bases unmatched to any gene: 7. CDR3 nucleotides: TGTGCCAGCAGCTTGTCCGGGACAGAAGCCTACGAGCAGTACTTC. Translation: CASSLSGTEAYEQYF.

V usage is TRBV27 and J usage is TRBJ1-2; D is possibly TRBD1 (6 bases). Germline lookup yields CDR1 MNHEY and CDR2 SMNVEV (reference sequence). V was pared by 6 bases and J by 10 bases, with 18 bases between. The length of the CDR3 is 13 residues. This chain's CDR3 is CASSPWDMGDYTF. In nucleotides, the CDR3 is TGTGCCAGCAGCCCCTGGGACATGGGAGACTACACCTTC.

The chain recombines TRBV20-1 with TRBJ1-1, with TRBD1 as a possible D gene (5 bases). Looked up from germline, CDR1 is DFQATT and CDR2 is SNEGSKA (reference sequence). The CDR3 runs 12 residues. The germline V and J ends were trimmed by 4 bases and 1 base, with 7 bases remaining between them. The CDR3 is CSAIGGNTEAFF. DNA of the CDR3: TGCAGTGCTATCGGGGGGAACACTGAAGCTTTCTTT.

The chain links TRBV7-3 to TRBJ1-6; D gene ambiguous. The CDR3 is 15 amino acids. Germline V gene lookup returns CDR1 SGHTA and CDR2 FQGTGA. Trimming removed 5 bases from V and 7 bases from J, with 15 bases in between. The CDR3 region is CASSEGRVENSPLHF. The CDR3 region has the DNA TGTGCCAGCAGCGAAGGTCGGGTCGAGAATTCACCCCTCCACTTT.

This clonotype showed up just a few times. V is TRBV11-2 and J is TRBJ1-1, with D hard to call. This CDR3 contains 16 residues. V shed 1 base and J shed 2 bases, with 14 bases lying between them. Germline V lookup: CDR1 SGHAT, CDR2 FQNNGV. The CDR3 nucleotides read TGTGCCAGCAGCTTAGTCTTTGGCAGAGGAAACACTGAAGCTTTCTTT. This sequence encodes CASSLVFGRGNTEAFF.

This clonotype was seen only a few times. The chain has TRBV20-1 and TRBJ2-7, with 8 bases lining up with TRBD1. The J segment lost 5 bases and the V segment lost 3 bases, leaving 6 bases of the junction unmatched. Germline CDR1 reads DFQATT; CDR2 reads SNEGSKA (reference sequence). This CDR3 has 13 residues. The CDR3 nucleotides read TGCAGTGCTAGGGACAGGGAACCCCACGAGCAGTACTTC. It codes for CSARDREPHEQYF.

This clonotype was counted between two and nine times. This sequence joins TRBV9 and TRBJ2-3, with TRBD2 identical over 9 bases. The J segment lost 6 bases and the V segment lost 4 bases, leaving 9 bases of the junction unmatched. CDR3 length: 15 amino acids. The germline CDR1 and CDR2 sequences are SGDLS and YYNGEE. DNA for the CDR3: TGTGCCAGCAGCCCCCAAGCTAGCGGGAAGGATACGCAGTATTTT. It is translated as CASSPQASGKDTQYF.

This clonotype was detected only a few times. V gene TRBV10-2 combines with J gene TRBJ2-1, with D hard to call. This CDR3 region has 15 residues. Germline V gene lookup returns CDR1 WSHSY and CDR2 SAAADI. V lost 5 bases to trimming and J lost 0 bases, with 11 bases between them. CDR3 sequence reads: CASSPTGRSYNEQFF. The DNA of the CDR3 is TGCGCCAGCAGTCCGACTGGCCGCTCCTACAATGAGCAGTTCTTC.

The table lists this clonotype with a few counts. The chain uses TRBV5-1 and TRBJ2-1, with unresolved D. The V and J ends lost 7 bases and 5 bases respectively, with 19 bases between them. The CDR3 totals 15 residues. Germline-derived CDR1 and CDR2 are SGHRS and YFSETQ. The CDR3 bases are TGCGCCAGCTCCGCGAGAAGCACAATGGACAATGAGCAGTTCTTC. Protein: CASSARSTMDNEQFF.

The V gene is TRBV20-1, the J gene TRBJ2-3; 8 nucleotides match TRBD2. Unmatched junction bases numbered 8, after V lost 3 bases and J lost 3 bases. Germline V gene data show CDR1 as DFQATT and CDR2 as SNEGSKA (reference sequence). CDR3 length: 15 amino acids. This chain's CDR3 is CSARWSGRGTDTQYF. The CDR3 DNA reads TGCAGTGCTAGGTGGAGCGGGAGAGGTACAGATACGCAGTATTTT.

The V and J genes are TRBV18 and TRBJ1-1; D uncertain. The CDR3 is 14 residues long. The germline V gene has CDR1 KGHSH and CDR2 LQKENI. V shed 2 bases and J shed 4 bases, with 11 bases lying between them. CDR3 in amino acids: CASSPGSWGTEAFF. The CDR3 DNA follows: TGTGCCAGCTCACCAGGGAGCTGGGGCACTGAAGCTTTCTTT. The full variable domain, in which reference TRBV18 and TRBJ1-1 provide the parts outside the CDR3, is NAGVMQNPRHLVRRRGQEARLRCSPMKGHSHVYWYRQLPEEGLKFMVYLQKENIIDESGMPKERFSAEFPKEGPSILRIQQVVRGDSAAYFCASSPGSWGTEAFFGQGTRLTVV.

For the CDR3, the DNA is TGTGCCAGCAGCCAGATGGGTACGCAGTATTTT. The encoded protein is CASSQMGTQYF. V and J are TRBV28 and TRBJ2-3; D not certain. The CDR3 covers 11 residues. With 6 bases removed from V and 8 bases from J, the gap between germline ends came to 9 bases. Germline V lookup: CDR1 MDHEN, CDR2 SYDVKM. Full variable domain (remainder filled in from reference TRBV28 and TRBJ2-3): DVKVTQSSRYLVKRTGEKVFLECVQDMDHENMFWYRQDPGLGLRLIYFSYDVKMKEKGDIPEGYSVSREKKERFSLILESASTNQTSMYLCASSQMGTQYFGPGTRLTVL.

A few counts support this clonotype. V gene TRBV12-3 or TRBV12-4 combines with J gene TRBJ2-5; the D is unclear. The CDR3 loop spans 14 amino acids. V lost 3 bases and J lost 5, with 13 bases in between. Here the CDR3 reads CASSFEGSFETQYF. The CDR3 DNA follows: TGTGCCAGCAGTTTCGAAGGCTCGTTTGAGACCCAGTACTTC.

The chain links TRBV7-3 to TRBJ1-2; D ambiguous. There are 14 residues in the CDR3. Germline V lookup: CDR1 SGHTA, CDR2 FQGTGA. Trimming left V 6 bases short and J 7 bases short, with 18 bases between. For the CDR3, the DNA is TGTGCCAGCAGACTAGAGGCGGGATCTGGTGGCTACACCTTC. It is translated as CASRLEAGSGGYTF.